Listed below are T cell receptor beta chains from one sample, sequenced in a study of tumor-infiltrating lymphocytes in primary liver carcinoma. Using its own MiXCR run on the multiplex PCR reads, TCRdb lists one record per CDR3 protein. The sample includes around 29,000 distinct CDR3 sequences, roughly four fifths of them seen just once. The specimen was liver tumor tissue from sampling region 5. Source of these receptors: a man in his forties or fifties with primary liver carcinoma and hepatitis B virus infection. CDR3s include the opening cysteine and the closing phenylalanine or tryptophan.

v_call	cdr3_aa
TRBV12-3/TRBV12-4	CASNITAGKNIQYF
TRBV6-6	CASSPHVGLAGSTNTGELFF
TRBV24-1	CATSDSAPPVHNEQFF
TRBV11-2	CANSLDLGTGIYEQYF
TRBV25-1	CASRGQMNTKAFF
TRBV12-3/TRBV12-4	CASSLRVSGRDTQYF
TRBV11-2	CANSWGGTTNTQYF
TRBV28	CASKTGLGQYNEQFF
TRBV11-1	CVSTIGPGLRSYNEQFF
TRBV4-2	CASSQYELAGIGSYEQYF
TRBV5-4	CASSPEIVLVGSDTQYF
TRBV11-2	CTSSFEWNQMETQYF
TRBV5-4	CASSLQGLESGELFF
TRBV7-3	CASSLSDAHNEQFF
TRBV4-2	CDSSQGIALDTQYF
TRBV7-9	CASSLGLPEQYF
TRBV28	CASRGTGGSSYNEQFF
TRBV11-2	CASSFGEAREQYF
TRBV2	CASSLNSADTQYF
TRBV12-3/TRBV12-4	CTSNLQGYEQYF
TRBV20-1	CSAPGQGAVTGELFF
TRBV11-2	CASSARTDAQYF
TRBV11-2	CARSPSHDEQFF
TRBV7-8	CASSPGQGRPHSRELFF
TRBV7-9	CAIRREGETSPFHF
TRBV11-2	CARSLTFTEGDEQYF
TRBV6-6	CSSGKDAGYTGELFF
TRBV11-2	CASSRQPINPTDTQYF
TRBV9	CASGASGRRSIQYF
TRBV6-2/TRBV6-3	CASGYSGPWSDTIYF
TRBV10-2	CASTWTAYGYTF
TRBV4-3	CTSSQNPEGNPGELFF
TRBV28	CDSSQGYTIYF
TRBV6-6	CASSYGDRYSPLHF
TRBV14	CASRPLEGNTEAYF
TRBV11-2	CASSLDSGGDKYF